This T cell receptor beta chain came from a study of CD8 T cells in Susac syndrome. With random hexamers, 0.5 to 1 ug RNA was reverse transcribed. TCR beta CDR3 was amplified by immunoSEQ multiplex PCR. This amplification extended across 54 Vbeta and 13 Jbeta segments. TCRdb reanalysed the immunoSEQ multiplex PCR reads using MiXCR and keeps one entry per CDR3 protein. The repertoire consists of 150,000 to 200,000 distinct CDR3 sequences, with around 94% occurring once and the leading ten covering under 0.15%. About this clonotype: Its specificity is not known.

Germline trimming cut 4 bases from V and 5 bases from J; bases unmatched to any gene: 13. CDR3 length: 17 amino acids. Germline CDR1 and CDR2: SGHDN and FVKESK. Negative magnetic isolation gave CD8+ and CD4+ cells; FACS enriched CD8+ TEMRA. The study's findings and limits: Only a relatively small number of individuals were included in the TCR sequencing and HLA analysis.

The source is a human donor in good health. The material sequenced was CD4+ T cells from PBMCs. V usage is TRBV14 and J usage is TRBJ2-4; the match to TRBD1 covers 8 bases. The CDR3 protein is CASSRGTGGSVENIQYF. CDR3 bases: TGTGCCAGCAGCCGGGGGACAGGAGGCTCGGTAGAAAACATTCAGTACTTC.